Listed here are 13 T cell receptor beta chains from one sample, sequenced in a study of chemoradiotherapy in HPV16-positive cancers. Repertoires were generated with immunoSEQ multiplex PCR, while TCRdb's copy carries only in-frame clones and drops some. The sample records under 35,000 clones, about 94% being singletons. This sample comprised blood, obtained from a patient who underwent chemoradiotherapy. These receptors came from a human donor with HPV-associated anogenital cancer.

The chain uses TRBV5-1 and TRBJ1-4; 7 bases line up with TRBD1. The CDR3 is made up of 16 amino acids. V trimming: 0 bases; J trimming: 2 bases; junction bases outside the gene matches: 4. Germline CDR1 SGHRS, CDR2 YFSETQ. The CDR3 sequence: CASSLGGTDTNEKLFF. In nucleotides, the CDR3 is TGCGCCAGCAGCTTGGGGGGGACAGATACTAATGAAAAACTGTTTTTT.

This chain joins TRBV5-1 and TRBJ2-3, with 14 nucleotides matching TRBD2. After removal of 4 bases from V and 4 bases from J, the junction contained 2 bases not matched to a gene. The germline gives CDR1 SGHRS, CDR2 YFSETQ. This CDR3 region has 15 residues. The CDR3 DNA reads TGCGCCAGCAGCCAGACTAGCGGGGGGGCAGATACGCAGTATTTT. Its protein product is CASSQTSGGADTQYF.

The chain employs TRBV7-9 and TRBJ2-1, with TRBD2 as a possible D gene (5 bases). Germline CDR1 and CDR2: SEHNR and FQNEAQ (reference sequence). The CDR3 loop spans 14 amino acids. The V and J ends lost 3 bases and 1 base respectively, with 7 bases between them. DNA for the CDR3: TGTGCCAGCAGCTTGGAGGTGTCCTACAATGAGCAGTTCTTC. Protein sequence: CASSLEVSYNEQFF.

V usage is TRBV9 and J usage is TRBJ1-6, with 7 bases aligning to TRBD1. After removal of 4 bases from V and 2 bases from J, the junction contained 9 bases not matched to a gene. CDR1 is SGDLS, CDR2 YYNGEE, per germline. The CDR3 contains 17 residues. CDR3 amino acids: CASSSTGANPYNSPLHF. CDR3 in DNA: TGTGCCAGCAGCTCCACAGGGGCCAACCCCTATAATTCACCCCTCCACTTT.

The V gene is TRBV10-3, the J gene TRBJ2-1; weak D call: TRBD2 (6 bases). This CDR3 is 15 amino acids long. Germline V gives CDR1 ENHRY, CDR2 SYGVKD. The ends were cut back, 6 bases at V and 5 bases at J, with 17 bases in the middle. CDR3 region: CAISPGLAVDNEQFF. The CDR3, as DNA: TGTGCCATCAGCCCTGGGTTAGCGGTCGACAATGAGCAGTTCTTC.

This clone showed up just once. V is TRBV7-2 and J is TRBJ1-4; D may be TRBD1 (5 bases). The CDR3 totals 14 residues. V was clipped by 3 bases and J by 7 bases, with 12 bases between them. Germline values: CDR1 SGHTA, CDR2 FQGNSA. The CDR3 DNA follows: TGTGCCAGCAGCTTGCGGGACGTTCGTGAAAAACTGTTTTTT. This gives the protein CASSLRDVREKLFF.

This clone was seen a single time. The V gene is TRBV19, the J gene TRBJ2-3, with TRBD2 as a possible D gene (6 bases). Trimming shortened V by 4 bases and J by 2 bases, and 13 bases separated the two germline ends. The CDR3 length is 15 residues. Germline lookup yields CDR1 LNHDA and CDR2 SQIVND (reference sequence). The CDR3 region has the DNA TGTGCCAGTAGTACCTCAGCGGACTACACAGATACGCAGTATTTT. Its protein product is CASSTSADYTDTQYF.

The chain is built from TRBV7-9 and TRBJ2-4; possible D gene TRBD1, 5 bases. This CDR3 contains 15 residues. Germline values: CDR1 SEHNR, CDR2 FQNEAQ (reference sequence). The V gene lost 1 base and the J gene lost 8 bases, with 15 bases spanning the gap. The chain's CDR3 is CASSLGLSGSDIQYF. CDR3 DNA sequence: TGTGCCAGCAGCTTAGGGCTTTCAGGGTCTGACATTCAGTACTTC.

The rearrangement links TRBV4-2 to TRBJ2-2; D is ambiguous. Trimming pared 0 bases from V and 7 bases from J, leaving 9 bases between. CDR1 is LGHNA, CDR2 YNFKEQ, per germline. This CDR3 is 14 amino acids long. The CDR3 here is CASSQDSLIGELFF. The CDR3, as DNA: TGTGCCAGCAGCCAAGATTCCCTAATCGGGGAGCTGTTTTTT.

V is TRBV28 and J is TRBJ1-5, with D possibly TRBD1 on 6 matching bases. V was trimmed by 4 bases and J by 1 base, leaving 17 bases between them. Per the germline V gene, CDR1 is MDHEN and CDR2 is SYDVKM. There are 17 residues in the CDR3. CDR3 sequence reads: CASSSTGRGYSNQPQHF. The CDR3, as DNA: TGTGCCAGCAGTTCAACAGGGCGGGGGTACAGCAATCAGCCCCAGCATTTT.

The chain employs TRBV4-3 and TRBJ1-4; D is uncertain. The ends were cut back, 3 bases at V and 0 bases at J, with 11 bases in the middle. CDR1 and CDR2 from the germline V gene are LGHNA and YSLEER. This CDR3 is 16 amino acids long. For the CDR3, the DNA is TGCGCCAGCAGCCACCTGCGAAGAGCAACTAATGAAAAACTGTTTTTT. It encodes CASSHLRRATNEKLFF.

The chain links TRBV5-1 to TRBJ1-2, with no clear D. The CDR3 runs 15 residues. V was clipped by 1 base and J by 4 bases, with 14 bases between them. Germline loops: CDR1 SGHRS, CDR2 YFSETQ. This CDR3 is CASSLNLAPTYGYTF. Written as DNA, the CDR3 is TGCGCCAGCAGCTTGAATTTGGCACCCACCTATGGCTACACCTTC.

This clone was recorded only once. CDR3 residues: CASSLAGGLAGGETQYF. CDR3 in DNA: TGTGCCAGCAGCTTAGCAGGGGGACTAGCGGGGGGAGAGACCCAGTACTTC. The gene calls are TRBV7-2 and TRBJ2-5; 15 bases align to TRBD2. The CDR3 covers 17 residues. Germline CDR1 reads SGHTA; CDR2 reads FQGNSA. With 0 bases clipped from V and 4 bases from J, the junction kept 3 bases outside the gene matches.